The 25 T cell receptor beta chains given below trace back to one sample, sequenced in a study of T cell responses to AZD1222 COVID-19 vaccine. Clones were sequenced by immunoSEQ multiplex PCR, and TCRdb holds only the in-frame ones, with some missing. The repertoire holds 130,000 to 150,000 clones, with roughly 89% as singletons. Material: peripheral blood, obtained on day 0 of AZD1222 vaccination. These receptor sequences come from an adult in good health.

This chain joins TRBV7-2 and TRBJ2-1; D might be TRBD2 (5 bases). V shed 1 base and J shed 7 bases, with 11 bases lying between them. Germline V lookup: CDR1 SGHTA, CDR2 FQGNSA. The CDR3 spans 14 residues. Here the CDR3 DNA reads TGTGCCAGCAGCTTAGGTGGACTCCAGAATGAGCAGTTCTTC. This encodes CASSLGGLQNEQFF.

The chain uses TRBV3-1 (or the pseudogene TRBV3-2) and TRBJ1-1; 9 nucleotides agree with TRBD1. Unmatched junction bases numbered 7, after V lost 1 base and J lost 1 base. The CDR3 runs to 17 residues. Germline lookup yields CDR1 LGHDT and CDR2 YNNKEL (reference sequence). The DNA for the CDR3 is TGTGCCAGCAGCCAAGTGGAACAGGGGGCTCGGAACACTGAAGCTTTCTTT. Translation gives CASSQVEQGARNTEAFF.

The genes are TRBV6-2 or TRBV6-3 and TRBJ1-5; unclear D gene. This CDR3 spans 13 amino acids. Germline V gives CDR1 MNHEY, CDR2 SVGEGT. Trimming removed 3 bases from V and 10 bases from J, with 13 bases in between. CDR3 nucleotides: TGTGCCAGCAGTTATCCCGGGCCCACCCCCCAGCATTTT. Residues: CASSYPGPTPQHF.

The chain recombines TRBV9 with TRBJ2-2; D is unclear. The CDR3 consists of 14 residues. V lost 4 bases and J 0 bases, leaving 7 bases between the germline ends. Germline CDR1 is SGDLS and CDR2 is YYNGEE. CDR3 DNA: TGTGCCAGCAGCCCCCAAACGAACACCGGGGAGCTGTTTTTT. Translation: CASSPQTNTGELFF.

The chain couples TRBV27 to TRBJ2-7; D unresolved. This CDR3 is 14 amino acids long. V lost 2 bases to trimming and J lost 0 bases, with 8 bases between them. In germline, CDR1 is MNHEY, CDR2 SMNVEV (reference sequence). Here the CDR3 DNA reads TGTGCCAGCAGTTTAACGGCGAGCTCCTACGAGCAGTACTTC. The encoded protein is CASSLTASSYEQYF.

The chain employs TRBV27 and TRBJ2-7, with 7 bases identical to TRBD1. Trimming cost V 6 bases and J 5 bases; bases outside gene matches: 7. Germline V gene data show CDR1 as MNHEY and CDR2 as SMNVEV (reference sequence). The CDR3 sequence is 13 residues long. In DNA, the CDR3 is TGTGCCAGCAGCCCTAACAGGGGCCACGAGCAGTACTTC. Amino acids: CASSPNRGHEQYF.

The V and J genes are TRBV6-5 and TRBJ2-1; 11 nucleotides agree with TRBD1. Losses at the gene ends were 8 bases for V and 7 bases for J; bases not matched to a gene: 4. The CDR3 sequence is 13 residues long. CDR1 is MNHEY, CDR2 SVGAGI, per germline. CDR3 nucleotide sequence: TGTGCCAGCGGGGGACAGGGGGGTAATGAGCAGTTCTTC. This encodes CASGGQGGNEQFF.

The V call is TRBV2, the J call TRBJ2-7; 7 nucleotides agree with TRBD1. The germline CDR1 and CDR2 sequences are SNHLY and FYNNEI. This CDR3 region has 14 residues. V was pared by 2 bases and J by 4 bases, with 5 bases of the junction left unmatched. As DNA, the CDR3 is TGTGCCAGCAGTGAACAGGGGGTCTTATACGAGCAGTACTTC. This codes for CASSEQGVLYEQYF.

The chain couples TRBV27 to TRBJ2-7; TRBD2 agrees at 13 bases. From germline, CDR1 is MNHEY and CDR2 SMNVEV (reference sequence). Trimming cost V 6 bases and J 2 bases; bases outside gene matches: 19. This CDR3 comprises 20 residues. In DNA, the CDR3 is TGTGCCAGCAGAGACCCCCCTGGACTAGCGGGAGTAAGGGTAGCCTACGAGCAGTACTTC. It translates to CASRDPPGLAGVRVAYEQYF.

The gene calls are TRBV5-8 and TRBJ2-1; D unclear. CDR1 and CDR2 from the germline V gene are SGHTS and YDEGEE. This CDR3 has 15 amino acids. The V and J ends lost 2 bases and 1 base respectively, with 10 bases between them. The CDR3 spells CASSLHGLSYNEQFF. Here the CDR3 DNA reads TGTGCCAGCAGCTTACACGGGTTATCCTACAATGAGCAGTTCTTC.

In its sample, this clone was seen once. The rearrangement uses TRBV15 and TRBJ2-2; D possibly corresponds to TRBD1 (6 bases). Germline lookup yields CDR1 LNHNV and CDR2 YYDKDF (reference sequence). The V end lost 0 bases, the J end lost 0 bases, and 11 bases lay between the germline ends. This CDR3 has 17 amino acids. Here the CDR3 reads CATSRDLDRTNTGELFF. Written as DNA, the CDR3 is TGTGCCACCAGCAGAGATCTAGACAGGACGAACACCGGGGAGCTGTTTTTT.

CDR3 region: CASSLVWGGYNSPLHF. The CDR3 DNA reads TGCGCCAGCAGCTTGGTGTGGGGGGGATATAATTCACCCCTCCACTTT. The chain employs TRBV5-1 and TRBJ1-6, with D possibly being TRBD1 (5 bases). CDR1 SGHRS and CDR2 YFSETQ come from the germline V gene. This CDR3 contains 16 residues. Trimming took off 0 bases at V and 4 bases at J, with 11 bases between the two ends.

The chain is built from TRBV28 and TRBJ2-3; D is perhaps TRBD2 (6 bases). The CDR3 contains 13 residues. Looked up from germline, CDR1 is MDHEN and CDR2 is SYDVKM. The V end lost 6 bases, the J end lost 6 bases, and 13 bases lay between the germline ends. The DNA of the CDR3 is TGTGCCAGCAGCCCCGGGGGATCTGATACGCAGTATTTT. It translates to CASSPGGSDTQYF.

V and J are TRBV28 and TRBJ1-2, with no clear D. With 6 bases removed from V and 4 bases from J, the gap between germline ends came to 21 bases. The CDR3 is 16 residues long. Germline CDR1 and CDR2: MDHEN and SYDVKM. The CDR3 sequence is CASSLDTGSPLYGYTF. The DNA of the CDR3 is TGTGCCAGCAGCCTTGACACGGGCAGCCCCCTCTATGGCTACACCTTC.

The chain recombines TRBV15 with TRBJ1-1; the D gene is possibly TRBD1 (6 bases). The germline V and J ends were trimmed by 5 bases and 11 bases, with 21 bases remaining between them. CDR1 is LNHNV, CDR2 YYDKDF, per germline (reference sequence). The length of the CDR3 is 14 residues. Here the CDR3 reads CATSVAGGGGGAFF. CDR3 nucleotide sequence: TGTGCCACCAGCGTAGCCGGAGGAGGGGGAGGGGCTTTCTTT.

This sequence joins TRBV4-1 and TRBJ1-6; D is unresolved. Germline assignment: CDR1 MGHRA and CDR2 YSYEKL. The CDR3 has 15 residues. Trimming removed 1 base from V and 1 base from J, with 5 bases in between. The CDR3 here is CASSQGVSYNSPLHF. CDR3 nucleotides: TGCGCCAGCAGCCAAGGAGTATCCTATAATTCACCCCTCCACTTT.

The chain has TRBV9 and TRBJ1-6; D gene unclear. CDR1 SGDLS and CDR2 YYNGEE come from the germline V gene. The CDR3 is 15 amino acids. Trimming stripped 0 bases from V and 6 bases from J, with 10 bases between. The CDR3 is CASSVDPGGNSPLHF. The CDR3 DNA follows: TGTGCCAGCAGCGTAGATCCGGGAGGTAATTCACCCCTCCACTTT.

The rearrangement links TRBV20-1 to TRBJ1-2; D is unclear. This CDR3 is built from 11 residues. Germline assignment: CDR1 DFQATT and CDR2 SNEGSKA (reference sequence). Trimming pared 6 bases from V and 5 bases from J, leaving 10 bases between. Here the CDR3 reads CSARSPYGYTF. CDR3 DNA sequence: TGCAGTGCCCGATCGCCATATGGCTACACCTTC.

As DNA, the CDR3 is TGTGCCAGCATACGCTCCTCGGGCGAGCAGTACTTC. It translates to CASIRSSGEQYF. The chain uses TRBV2 and TRBJ2-7; D call uncertain. Trimming took off 7 bases at V and 6 bases at J, with 13 bases between the two ends. Germline CDR1 and CDR2: SNHLY and FYNNEI. The CDR3 consists of 12 residues.

The CDR3 loop reads CASSYGTQRAQYF. As DNA, the CDR3 is TGTGCCAGCAGCTATGGGACGCAGCGGGCCCAGTACTTC. The chain has TRBV3-1 (or the pseudogene TRBV3-2) and TRBJ2-5; possible D gene TRBD2, 6 bases. Germline assignment: CDR1 LGHDT and CDR2 YNNKEL (reference sequence). The length of the CDR3 is 13 residues. Trimming removed 5 bases at V and 9 bases at J, with 16 bases between.

V is TRBV18 and J is TRBJ2-7; D remains ambiguous. Deletions cut 2 bases from V and 1 base from J, with 15 bases between. CDR1 is KGHSH and CDR2 is LQKENI in the germline V gene. The CDR3 loop spans 16 amino acids. The CDR3 reads CASSPNQRGVSYEQYF. CDR3 bases: TGTGCCAGCTCACCAAATCAACGAGGCGTATCCTACGAGCAGTACTTC.

The chain recombines TRBV5-1 with TRBJ2-7; 11 bases align to TRBD2. Germline values: CDR1 SGHRS, CDR2 YFSETQ. J lost 5 bases, V lost 4 bases, and 8 bases had no gene match. CDR3 length equals 15 residues. CDR3 in amino acids: CASSLRTSGPHEQYF. CDR3 nucleotide sequence: TGCGCCAGCAGCCTTAGGACTAGCGGGCCGCACGAGCAGTACTTC. The full variable domain, in which reference TRBV5-1 and TRBJ2-7 provide the parts outside the CDR3, is KAGVTQTPRYLIKTRGQQVTLSCSPISGHRSVSWYQQTPGQGLQFLFEYFSETQRNKGNFPGRFSGRQFSNSRSEMNVSTLELGDSALYLCASSLRTSGPHEQYFGPGTRLTVT.

The chain has TRBV5-8 and TRBJ1-2; D remains ambiguous. The V end was cut by 0 bases, the J end by 1 base, with 10 bases between. The germline V gene has CDR1 SGHTS and CDR2 YDEGEE. The length of the CDR3 is 15 residues. CDR3 in DNA: TGTGCCAGCAGCTTGGTCGCGGAAGTTAACTATGGCTACACCTTC. Translating gives CASSLVAEVNYGYTF.

This rearrangement joins TRBV11-2 to TRBJ2-3, with D tentatively TRBD2 (6 bases). Trimming pared 4 bases from V and 0 bases from J, leaving 11 bases between. CDR3 size: 15 residues. CDR1 SGHAT and CDR2 FQNNGV come from the germline V gene. The CDR3 region is CASSSPGTSTDTQYF. CDR3 nucleotides: TGTGCCAGCAGCTCCCCCGGGACTAGCACAGATACGCAGTATTTT.

The chain is built from TRBV6-2 or TRBV6-3 and TRBJ2-7; perhaps D is TRBD1 or TRBD2 (5 bases each). The CDR3 has 13 amino acids. Trimming removed 2 bases at V and 5 bases at J, with 10 bases between. Germline V gene data show CDR1 as MNHEY and CDR2 as SVGEGT. The CDR3: CASSYGAGHEQYF. The CDR3 coding sequence is TGTGCCAGCAGTTACGGGGCGGGCCACGAGCAGTACTTC.